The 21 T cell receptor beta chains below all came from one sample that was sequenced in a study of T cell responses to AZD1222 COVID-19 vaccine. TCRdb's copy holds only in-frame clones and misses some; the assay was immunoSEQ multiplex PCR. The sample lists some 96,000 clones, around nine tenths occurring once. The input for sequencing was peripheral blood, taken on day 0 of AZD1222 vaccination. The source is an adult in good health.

Written as DNA, the CDR3 is TGCGCCAGCAGCCAGGAACTAGCGGGAGTTGGAGATACGCAGTATTTT. Encoded protein: CASSQELAGVGDTQYF. The chain is built from TRBV4-1 and TRBJ2-3; 11 bases line up with TRBD2. The CDR3 runs to 16 residues. Per germline, CDR1 MGHRA and CDR2 YSYEKL. V shed 3 bases, J shed 5 bases, and the junction held 7 bases outside the gene matches.

The CDR3 spells CASSPRQGAYTGELFF. The CDR3 nucleotides are TGTGCCAGCTCACCTCGACAGGGGGCTTACACCGGGGAGCTGTTTTTT. This chain links TRBV18 with TRBJ2-2, with 10 nucleotides matching TRBD1. Germline V CDR1 and CDR2: KGHSH, LQKENI. This CDR3 contains 16 residues. The J segment lost 3 bases and the V segment lost 3 bases, leaving 4 bases of the junction unmatched.

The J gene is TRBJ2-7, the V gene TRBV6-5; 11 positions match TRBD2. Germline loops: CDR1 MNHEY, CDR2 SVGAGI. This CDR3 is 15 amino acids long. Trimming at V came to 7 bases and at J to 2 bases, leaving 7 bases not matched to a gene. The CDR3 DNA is TGTGCCAGCACTATGATAGCGGGAGGGGCCTACGAGCAGTACTTC. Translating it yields CASTMIAGGAYEQYF.

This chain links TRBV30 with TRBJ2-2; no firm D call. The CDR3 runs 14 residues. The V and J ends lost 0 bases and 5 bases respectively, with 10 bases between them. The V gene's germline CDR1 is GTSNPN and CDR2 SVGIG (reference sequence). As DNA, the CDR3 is TGTGCCTGGAGTGTGCAGGTTGAGACCGGGGAGCTGTTTTTT. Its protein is CAWSVQVETGELFF.

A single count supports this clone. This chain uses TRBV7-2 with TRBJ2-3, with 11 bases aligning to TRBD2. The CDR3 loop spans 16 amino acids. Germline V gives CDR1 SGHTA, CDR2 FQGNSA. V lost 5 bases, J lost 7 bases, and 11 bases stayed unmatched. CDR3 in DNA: TGTGCCAGCAGCCCACTGACTAGCGGGGACCCTAATACGCAGTATTTT. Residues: CASSPLTSGDPNTQYF.

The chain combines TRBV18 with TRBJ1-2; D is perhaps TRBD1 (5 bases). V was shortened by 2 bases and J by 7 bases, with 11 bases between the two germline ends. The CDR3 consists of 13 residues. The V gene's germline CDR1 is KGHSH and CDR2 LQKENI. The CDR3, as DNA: TGTGCCAGCTCACCAGCGGGACGGCGTGGCTACACCTTC. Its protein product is CASSPAGRRGYTF.

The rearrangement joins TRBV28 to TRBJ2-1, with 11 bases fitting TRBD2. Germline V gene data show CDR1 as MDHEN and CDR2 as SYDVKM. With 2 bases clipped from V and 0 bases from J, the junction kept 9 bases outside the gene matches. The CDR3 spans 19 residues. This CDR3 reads CASSLPGLADRGSYNEQFF. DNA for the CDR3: TGTGCCAGCAGTTTACCGGGACTAGCGGACCGGGGCTCCTACAATGAGCAGTTCTTC.

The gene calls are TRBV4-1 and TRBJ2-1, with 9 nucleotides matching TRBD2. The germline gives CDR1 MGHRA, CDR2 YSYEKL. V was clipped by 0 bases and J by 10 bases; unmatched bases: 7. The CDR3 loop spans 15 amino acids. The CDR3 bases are TGCGCCAGCAGCCAAGAATCAAGCGGGAGGTGGGAGCAGTTCTTC. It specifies CASSQESSGRWEQFF.

The CDR3 reads CASSDNLYNEQFF. The CDR3 DNA is TGTGCCAGTAGTGATAACCTCTACAATGAGCAGTTCTTC. V usage is TRBV19 and J usage is TRBJ2-1; D unresolved. Trimming took 5 bases from V and 3 from J, leaving 8 bases between them. This CDR3 spans 13 amino acids. Germline values: CDR1 LNHDA, CDR2 SQIVND (reference sequence).

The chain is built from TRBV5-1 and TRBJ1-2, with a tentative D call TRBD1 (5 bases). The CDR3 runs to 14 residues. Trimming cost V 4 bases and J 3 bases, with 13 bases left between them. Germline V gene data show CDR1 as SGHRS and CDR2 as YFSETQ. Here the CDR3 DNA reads TGCGCCAGCAGCCCGGGGGACTCGCACTATGGCTACACCTTC. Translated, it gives CASSPGDSHYGYTF.

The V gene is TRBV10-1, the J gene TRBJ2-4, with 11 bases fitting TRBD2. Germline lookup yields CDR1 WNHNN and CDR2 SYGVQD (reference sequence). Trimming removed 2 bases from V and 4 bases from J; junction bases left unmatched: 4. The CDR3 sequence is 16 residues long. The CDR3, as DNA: TGCGCCAGCAGTGAGGGACTAGCGGGCCCGAAAAACATTCAGTACTTC. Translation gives CASSEGLAGPKNIQYF.

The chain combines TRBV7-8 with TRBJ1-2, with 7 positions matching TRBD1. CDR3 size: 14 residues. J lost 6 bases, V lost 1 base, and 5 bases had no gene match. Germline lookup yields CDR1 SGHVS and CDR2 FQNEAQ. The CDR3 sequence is CASSLGQGFDGYTF. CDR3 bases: TGTGCCAGCAGCTTAGGACAGGGTTTCGATGGCTACACCTTC.

The CDR3 sequence is CASNGGGSYEQYF. In nucleotides, the CDR3 is TGTGCCTCAAACGGCGGGGGCAGTTACGAGCAGTACTTC. The chain carries TRBV30 and TRBJ2-7; TRBD2 might be the D (7 bases). CDR1 is GTSNPN, CDR2 SVGIG, per germline (reference sequence). The CDR3 has 13 residues. V was pared by 7 bases and J by 4 bases, with 17 bases between.

The CDR3 is CASSFGQSSYNEQFF. CDR3 coding DNA: TGTGCCAGTAGCTTTGGGCAAAGCTCCTACAATGAGCAGTTCTTC. V is TRBV19 and J is TRBJ2-1; D not resolved. Deletions cut 6 bases from V and 0 bases from J, with 12 bases between. From germline, CDR1 is LNHDA and CDR2 SQIVND (reference sequence). The CDR3 loop spans 15 amino acids.

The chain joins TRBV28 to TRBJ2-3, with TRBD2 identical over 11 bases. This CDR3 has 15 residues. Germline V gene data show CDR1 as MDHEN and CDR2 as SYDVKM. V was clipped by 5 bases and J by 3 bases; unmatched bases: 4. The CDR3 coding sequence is TGTGCCAGCAGTGCCTTAGCGGGAGGGACAGATACGCAGTATTTT. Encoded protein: CASSALAGGTDTQYF.

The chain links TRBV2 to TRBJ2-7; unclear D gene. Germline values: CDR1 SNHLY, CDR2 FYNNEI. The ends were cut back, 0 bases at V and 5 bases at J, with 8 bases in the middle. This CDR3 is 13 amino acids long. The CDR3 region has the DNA TGTGCCAGCAGTGAAGCGCTCGAGGACGAGCAGTACTTC. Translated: CASSEALEDEQYF.

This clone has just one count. CDR3 coding DNA: TGTGCCTGGAGGGGTTTGGGGGCGATTTCTAATTCACCCCTCCACTTT. This gives the protein CAWRGLGAISNSPLHF. The chain carries TRBV30 and TRBJ1-6, with D perhaps TRBD1 (6 bases). V lost 3 bases, J lost 6 bases, and 18 bases lay in between. The CDR3 consists of 16 residues. CDR1 is GTSNPN, CDR2 SVGIG, per germline (reference sequence).

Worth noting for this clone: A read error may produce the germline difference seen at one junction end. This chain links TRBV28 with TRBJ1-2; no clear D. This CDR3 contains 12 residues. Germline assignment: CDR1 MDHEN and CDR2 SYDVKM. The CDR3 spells CASSSGLVRDNF. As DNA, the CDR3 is TGTGCCAGCAGTTCCGGACTCGTTCGCGATAACTTC.

The CDR3 DNA sequence: TGTGCCAGAAGACGACTCCTTACAAACAGGGGGCAGGAGAATCAGCCCCAGCATTTT. Amino acids: CARRRLLTNRGQENQPQHF. This sequence joins TRBV5-3 and TRBJ1-5; 9 bases align to TRBD1. TRBV5-3 is recorded as an ORF, its role being uncertain. The CDR3 is 19 residues long. V shed 5 bases and J 4 bases; nucleotides not matched to a gene: 19.

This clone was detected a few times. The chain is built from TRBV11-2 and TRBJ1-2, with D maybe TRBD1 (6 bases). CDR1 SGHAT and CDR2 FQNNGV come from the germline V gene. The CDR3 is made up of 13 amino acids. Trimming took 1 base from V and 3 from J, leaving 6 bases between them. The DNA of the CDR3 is TGTGCCAGCAGCTTAGGACAGGACTATGGCTACACCTTC. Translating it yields CASSLGQDYGYTF. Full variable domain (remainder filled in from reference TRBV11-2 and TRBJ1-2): EAGVAQSPRYKIIEKRQSVAFWCNPISGHATLYWYQQILGQGPKLLIQFQNNGVVDDSQLPKDRFSAERLKGVDSTLKIQPAKLEDSAVYLCASSLGQDYGYTFGSGTRLTVV.

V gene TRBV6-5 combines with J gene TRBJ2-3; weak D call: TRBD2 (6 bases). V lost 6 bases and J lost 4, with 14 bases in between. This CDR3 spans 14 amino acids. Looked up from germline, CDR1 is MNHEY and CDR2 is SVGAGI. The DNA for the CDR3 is TGTGCCAGCAGGCGGGACTGGCAGGCAGATACGCAGTATTTT. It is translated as CASRRDWQADTQYF.